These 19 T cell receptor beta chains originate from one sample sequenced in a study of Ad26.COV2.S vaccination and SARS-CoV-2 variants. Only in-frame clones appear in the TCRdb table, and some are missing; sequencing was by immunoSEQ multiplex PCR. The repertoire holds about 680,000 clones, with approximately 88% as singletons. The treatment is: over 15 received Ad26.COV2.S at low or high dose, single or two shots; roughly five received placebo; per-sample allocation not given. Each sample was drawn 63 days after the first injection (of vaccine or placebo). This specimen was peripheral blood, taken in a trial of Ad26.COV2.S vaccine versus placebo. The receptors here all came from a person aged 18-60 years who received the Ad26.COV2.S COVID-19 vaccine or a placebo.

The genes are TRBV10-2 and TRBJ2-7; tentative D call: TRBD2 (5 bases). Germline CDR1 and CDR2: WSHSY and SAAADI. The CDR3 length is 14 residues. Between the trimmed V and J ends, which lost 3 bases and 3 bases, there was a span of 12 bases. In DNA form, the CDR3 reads TGCGCCAGCAGTGAATCTAGCCGGGGCTACGAGCAGTACTTC. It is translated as CASSESSRGYEQYF.

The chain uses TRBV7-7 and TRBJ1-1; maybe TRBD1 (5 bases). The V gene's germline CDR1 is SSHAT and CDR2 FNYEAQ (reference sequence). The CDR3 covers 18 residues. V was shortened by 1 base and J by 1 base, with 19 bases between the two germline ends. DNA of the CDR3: TGTGCCAGCAGCTTAGAACTCCCCCAGGGTCGGAAGAACACTGAAGCTTTCTTT. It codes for CASSLELPQGRKNTEAFF. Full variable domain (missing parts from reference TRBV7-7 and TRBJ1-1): GAGVSQSPRYKVTKRGQDVTLRCDPISSHATLYWYQQALGQGPEFLTYFNYEAQPDKSGLPSDRFSAERPEGSISTLTIQRTEQRDSAMYRCASSLELPQGRKNTEAFFGQGTRLTVV.

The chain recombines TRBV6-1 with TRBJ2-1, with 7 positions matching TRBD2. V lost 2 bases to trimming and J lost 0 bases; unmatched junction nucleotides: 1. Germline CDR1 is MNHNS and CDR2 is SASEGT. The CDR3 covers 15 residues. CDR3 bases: TGTGCCAGCAGTGAATGGGACTACTCCTACAATGAGCAGTTCTTC. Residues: CASSEWDYSYNEQFF.

This chain's CDR3 is CASSESITGGSWYNEQFF. The DNA of the CDR3 is TGCGCCAGCAGTGAGTCGATTACAGGGGGCTCATGGTACAATGAGCAGTTCTTC. The chain is built from TRBV10-1 and TRBJ2-1; 9 bases are shared with TRBD1. The CDR3 spans 18 residues. V shed 0 bases and J 4 bases; nucleotides not matched to a gene: 10. Germline V gives CDR1 WNHNN, CDR2 SYGVQD (reference sequence).

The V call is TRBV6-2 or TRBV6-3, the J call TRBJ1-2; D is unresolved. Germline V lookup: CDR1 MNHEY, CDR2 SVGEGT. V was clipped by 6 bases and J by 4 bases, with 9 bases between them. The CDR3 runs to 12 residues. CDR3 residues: CASSPHRYGYTF. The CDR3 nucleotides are TGTGCCAGCAGCCCCCACCGCTATGGCTACACCTTC.

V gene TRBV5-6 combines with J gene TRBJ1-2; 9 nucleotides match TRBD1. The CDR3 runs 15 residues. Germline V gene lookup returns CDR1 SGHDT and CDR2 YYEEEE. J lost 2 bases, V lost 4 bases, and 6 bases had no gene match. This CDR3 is CASSVGDRANYGYTF. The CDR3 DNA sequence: TGTGCCAGCAGCGTCGGGGACAGGGCGAACTATGGCTACACCTTC.

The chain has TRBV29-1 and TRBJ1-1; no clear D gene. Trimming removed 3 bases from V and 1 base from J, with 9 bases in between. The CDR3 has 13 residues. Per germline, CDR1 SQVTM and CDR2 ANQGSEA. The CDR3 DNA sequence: TGCAGCGTTGATCAGAAAAGGAACACTGAAGCTTTCTTT. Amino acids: CSVDQKRNTEAFF.

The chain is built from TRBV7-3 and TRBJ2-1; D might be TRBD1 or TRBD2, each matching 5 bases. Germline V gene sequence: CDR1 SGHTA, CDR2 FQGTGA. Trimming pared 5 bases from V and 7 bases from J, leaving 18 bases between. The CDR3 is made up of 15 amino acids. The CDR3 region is CASSLRQPPGNEQFF. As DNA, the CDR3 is TGTGCCAGCAGCCTTAGACAGCCCCCGGGGAATGAGCAGTTCTTC.

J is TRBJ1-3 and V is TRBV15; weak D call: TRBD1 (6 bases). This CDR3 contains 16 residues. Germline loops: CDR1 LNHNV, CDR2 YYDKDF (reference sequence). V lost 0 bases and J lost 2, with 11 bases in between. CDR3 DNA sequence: TGTGCCACCAGCAGAGATTGGGGGGCGGCTGGAAACACCATATATTTT. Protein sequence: CATSRDWGAAGNTIYF.

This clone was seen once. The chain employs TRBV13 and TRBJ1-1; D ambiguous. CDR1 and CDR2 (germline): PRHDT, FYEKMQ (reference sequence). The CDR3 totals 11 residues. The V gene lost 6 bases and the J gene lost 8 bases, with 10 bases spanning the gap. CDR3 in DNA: TGTGCCAGCAGTATAACAGAGGAAGCTTTCTTT. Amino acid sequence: CASSITEEAFF.

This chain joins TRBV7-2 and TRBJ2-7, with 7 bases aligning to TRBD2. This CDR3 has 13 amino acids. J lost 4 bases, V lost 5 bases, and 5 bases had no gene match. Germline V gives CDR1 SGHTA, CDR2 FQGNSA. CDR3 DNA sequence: TGTGCCAGCAGCCAGGGAGCGGGGTACGAGCAGTACTTC. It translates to CASSQGAGYEQYF.

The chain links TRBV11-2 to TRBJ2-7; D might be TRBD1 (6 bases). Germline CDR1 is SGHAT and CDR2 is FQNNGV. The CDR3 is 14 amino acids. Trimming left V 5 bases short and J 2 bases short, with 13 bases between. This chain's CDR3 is CASSQTTGAYEQYF. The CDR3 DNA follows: TGTGCCAGCAGCCAGACGACAGGAGCCTACGAGCAGTACTTC.

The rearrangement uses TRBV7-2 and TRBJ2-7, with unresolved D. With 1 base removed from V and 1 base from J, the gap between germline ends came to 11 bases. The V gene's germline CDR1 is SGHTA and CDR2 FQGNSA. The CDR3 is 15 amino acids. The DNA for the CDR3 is TGTGCCAGCAGCTTAGTTCCTACTCCATCCTACGAGCAGTACTTC. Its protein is CASSLVPTPSYEQYF.

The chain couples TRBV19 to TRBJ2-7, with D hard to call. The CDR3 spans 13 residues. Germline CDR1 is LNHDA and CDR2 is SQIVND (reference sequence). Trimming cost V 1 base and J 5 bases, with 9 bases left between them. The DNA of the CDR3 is TGTGCCAGTAGTATAGGAGACATCCACGAGCAGTACTTC. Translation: CASSIGDIHEQYF.

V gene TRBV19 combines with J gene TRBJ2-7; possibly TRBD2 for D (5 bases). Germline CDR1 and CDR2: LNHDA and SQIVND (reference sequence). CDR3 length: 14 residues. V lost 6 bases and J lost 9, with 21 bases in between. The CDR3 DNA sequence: TGTGCCAGTAGCCCCACCCGAGAGCGGCGGGTGCAGTACTTC. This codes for CASSPTRERRVQYF.

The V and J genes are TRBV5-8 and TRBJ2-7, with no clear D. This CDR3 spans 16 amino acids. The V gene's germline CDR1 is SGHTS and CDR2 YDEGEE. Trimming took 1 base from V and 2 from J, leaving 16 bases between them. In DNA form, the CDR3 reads TGTGCCAGCAGCTTGAAAGGTCGTGGGCCGCCCTACGAGCAGTACTTC. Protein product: CASSLKGRGPPYEQYF.

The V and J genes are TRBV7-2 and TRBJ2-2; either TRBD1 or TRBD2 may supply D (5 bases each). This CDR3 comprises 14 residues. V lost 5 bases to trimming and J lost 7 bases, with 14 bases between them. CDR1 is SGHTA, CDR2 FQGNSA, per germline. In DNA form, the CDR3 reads TGTGCCAGCAGCCGGGCCAGGGCGGGCGGGGAGCTGTTTTTT. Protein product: CASSRARAGGELFF.

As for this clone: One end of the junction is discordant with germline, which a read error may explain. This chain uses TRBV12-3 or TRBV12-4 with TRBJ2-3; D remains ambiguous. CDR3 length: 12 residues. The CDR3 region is CASSPLARAPHF. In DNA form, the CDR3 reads TGTGCCAGCAGTCCATTAGCTCGGGCACCGCATTTT.

The CDR3 DNA sequence: TGTGCCAGCTCAGCCACCGGGGAAGCCAAAAACATTCAGTACTTC. It encodes CASSATGEAKNIQYF. The V and J genes are TRBV18 and TRBJ2-4, with a tentative D call TRBD2 (5 bases). V was cut by 5 bases and J by 0 bases, with 11 bases left in between. Germline V CDR1 and CDR2: KGHSH, LQKENI. This CDR3 comprises 15 residues.